A single sample gave rise to the 13 T cell receptor beta chains below, sequenced in a study of control samples from healthy donors and cancer patients. Repertoires were generated with immunoSEQ multiplex PCR, while TCRdb's copy carries only in-frame clones and drops some. This sample has roughly 450,000 clones; roughly 90% occur once, and the top ten carry around 6.5%. The sequencing input was PBMCs. The receptors were gathered from a man aged 40-50 years with head and neck cancer.

The chain recombines TRBV9 with TRBJ1-1; D is uncertain. Trimming removed 0 bases from V and 3 bases from J, with 9 bases in between. Looked up from germline, CDR1 is SGDLS and CDR2 is YYNGEE. The CDR3 covers 14 residues. The CDR3 region is CASSVGRAYTEAFF. The CDR3 DNA is TGTGCCAGCAGCGTAGGACGAGCCTACACTGAAGCTTTCTTT.

The genes are TRBV27 and TRBJ1-2; 7 nucleotides match TRBD1. CDR1 is MNHEY, CDR2 SMNVEV, per germline (reference sequence). The ends lost 6 bases at V and 4 bases at J; junction bases unmatched: 5. The length of the CDR3 is 13 residues. This CDR3 is CASSQTGIYGYTF. The CDR3 DNA follows: TGTGCCAGCAGCCAGACAGGGATCTATGGCTACACCTTC.

This chain joins TRBV7-9 and TRBJ2-7; D is ambiguous. The ends were cut back, 1 base at V and 2 bases at J, with 9 bases in the middle. In germline, CDR1 is SEHNR, CDR2 FQNEAQ (reference sequence). This CDR3 has 14 residues. The CDR3 loop reads CASSLVGLTYEQYF. DNA of the CDR3: TGTGCCAGCAGCTTAGTAGGGCTTACCTACGAGCAGTACTTC.

The V call is TRBV11-2, the J call TRBJ1-1; D is uncertain. The CDR3 extends over 14 amino acids. Germline loops: CDR1 SGHAT, CDR2 FQNNGV. V was trimmed by 2 bases and J by 4 bases, leaving 11 bases between them. The CDR3 loop is CASSLPTDLTEAFF. CDR3 DNA: TGTGCCAGCAGCTTACCTACGGACCTCACTGAAGCTTTCTTT.

This chain joins TRBV6-4 and TRBJ1-1; TRBD1 is a possible D gene (6 bases). Germline V gene data show CDR1 as MRHNA and CDR2 as SNTAGT. V was clipped by 6 bases and J by 0 bases, with 17 bases between them. The CDR3 runs to 16 residues. CDR3 in DNA: TGTGCCAGCAGACCTTGGACAGCGGTGATGAACACTGAAGCTTTCTTT. Residues: CASRPWTAVMNTEAFF.

This clone came up a few times. The gene calls are TRBV19 and TRBJ1-4, with D unclear. Germline V gene sequence: CDR1 LNHDA, CDR2 SQIVND (reference sequence). The V end lost 6 bases, the J end lost 5 bases, and 10 bases lay between the germline ends. This CDR3 contains 13 residues. The chain's CDR3 is CASRPIENEKLFF. CDR3 nucleotides: TGTGCCAGTAGACCGATTGAGAATGAAAAACTGTTTTTT.

The chain carries TRBV6-5 and TRBJ2-2; 10 bases fit TRBD2. Germline V gene lookup returns CDR1 MNHEY and CDR2 SVGAGI. This CDR3 has 14 amino acids. The V segment lost 6 bases and the J segment 7 bases; nucleotides outside the gene matches: 5. CDR3 coding DNA: TGTGCCAGCAGAGCGGGAGGGCAGCACGGGGAGCTGTTTTTT. It is translated as CASRAGGQHGELFF.

The table lists this clone with a count of one. At one boundary the junction diverges from the germline segment, which might be a read error. The same CDR3 arises from other DNA sequences in this sample as well. CDR3 sequence reads: CASIIEHDSGANVLTF. The DNA of the CDR3 is TGTGCCAGTATTATAGAACACGACTCTGGGGCCAACGTCCTGACTTTC. The chain has TRBV19 and TRBJ2-6; no definite D call. CDR3 size: 16 residues. Germline V gene lookup returns CDR1 LNHDA and CDR2 SQIVND (reference sequence).

The chain uses TRBV7-9 and TRBJ1-3; D is uncertain. Germline assignment: CDR1 SEHNR and CDR2 FQNEAQ (reference sequence). V was pared by 2 bases and J by 2 bases, with 10 bases between. The CDR3 runs 15 residues. This CDR3 reads CASSLSGGTGNTIYF. The CDR3 bases are TGTGCCAGCAGCTTATCTGGCGGTACTGGAAACACCATATATTTT. Full variable domain (outside the CDR3, taken from reference TRBV7-9 and TRBJ1-3): DTGVSQNPRHKITKRGQNVTFRCDPISEHNRLYWYRQTLGQGPEFLTYFQNEAQLEKSRLLSDRFSAERPKGSFSTLEIQRTEQGDSAMYLCASSLSGGTGNTIYFGEGSWLTVV.

The chain recombines TRBV28 with TRBJ1-5; a possible D gene is TRBD1 (6 bases). Germline values: CDR1 MDHEN, CDR2 SYDVKM. V lost 2 bases to trimming and J lost 11 bases, with 16 bases between them. The CDR3 consists of 14 residues. As DNA, the CDR3 is TGTGCCAGCAGTTTAGGGTTTGCCACAGGGTCCCAGCATTTT. Translating it yields CASSLGFATGSQHF.

The chain links TRBV28 to TRBJ2-7; 10 nucleotides line up with TRBD1. Germline V lookup: CDR1 MDHEN, CDR2 SYDVKM. The CDR3 length is 15 residues. The V gene end was trimmed by 4 bases and the J gene end by 4 bases; junction bases not matched to a gene: 7. CDR3 DNA: TGTGCCAGCAGTTCCCCGGGACAGGGGATGTACGAGCAGTACTTC. This gives the protein CASSSPGQGMYEQYF.

The rearrangement links TRBV20-1 to TRBJ2-1, with D unresolved. Germline CDR1 DFQATT, CDR2 SNEGSKA (reference sequence). V was cut by 7 bases and J by 5 bases, with 9 bases left in between. The CDR3 has 11 amino acids. CDR3 DNA: TGCAGTGACAACAAGGACAATGAGCAGTTCTTC. This codes for CSDNKDNEQFF.

Concerning this clone itself: One end of the junction varies from germline; a read error may be responsible. This chain links TRBV28 with TRBJ2-3; TRBD2 matches at 8 bases. The CDR3 has 10 amino acids. CDR1 and CDR2 from the germline V gene are MDHEN and SYDVKM. CDR3 sequence reads: CASSSNLAGF. As DNA, the CDR3 is TGTGCCAGCAGTTCAAATCTAGCGGGTTTT. Supplemented by reference TRBV28 and TRBJ2-3, the full variable domain reads DVKVTQSSRYLVKRTGEKVFLECVQDMDHENMFWYRQDPGLGLRLIYFSYDVKMKEKGDIPEGYSVSREKKERFSLILESASTNQTSMYLCASSSNLAGFGPGTRLTVL.